The present T cell receptor beta chain was sequenced within a study of patients and donors after allogeneic stem cell transplantation. TCRdb recomputed calls from the RT-PCR reads with MiXCR, one row per CDR3 protein. The data contain about a million distinct CDR3 sequences, roughly 17% of them seen just once; the ten biggest clones take up roughly 6.4%. This CDR3 is built from 12 residues. V was trimmed by 4 bases and J by 4 bases, leaving 8 bases between them. The germline V gene encodes CDR1 SNHLY and CDR2 FYNNEI. The table lists this clonotype with a few counts. Sequences were obtained from blood, either unsorted or a sorted T cell fraction (not recorded which). This chain links TRBV2 with TRBJ2-7; no reliable D call. The clonotype comes from a human donor who was either an allogeneic HSCT recipient or a stem cell or donor lymphocyte infusion donor (not recorded which). It is not recorded whose cells these are; they may come from a transplant donor. As DNA, the CDR3 is TGTGCCAGCAGTGTCCTCAGGTACGAGCAGTACTTC. Translating it yields CASSVLRYEQYF.